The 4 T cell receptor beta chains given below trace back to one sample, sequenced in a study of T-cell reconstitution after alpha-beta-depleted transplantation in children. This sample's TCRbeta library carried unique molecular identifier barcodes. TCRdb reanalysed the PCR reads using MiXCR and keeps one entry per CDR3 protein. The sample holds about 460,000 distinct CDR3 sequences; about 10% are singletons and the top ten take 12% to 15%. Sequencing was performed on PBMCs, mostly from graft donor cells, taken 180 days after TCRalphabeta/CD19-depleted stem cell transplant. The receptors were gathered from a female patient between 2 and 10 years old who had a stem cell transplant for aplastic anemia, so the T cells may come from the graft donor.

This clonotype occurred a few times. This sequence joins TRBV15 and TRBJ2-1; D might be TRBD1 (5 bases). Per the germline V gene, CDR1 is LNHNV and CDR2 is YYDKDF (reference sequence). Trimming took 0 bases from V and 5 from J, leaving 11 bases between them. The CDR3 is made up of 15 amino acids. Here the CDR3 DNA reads TGTGCCACCAGCAGAGATCGAGGACAAAACAATGAGCAGTTCTTC. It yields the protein CATSRDRGQNNEQFF.

This CDR3 reads CASSQIPTGDNQPQHF. Here the CDR3 DNA reads TGCGCCAGCAGCCAAATCCCGACAGGGGACAATCAGCCCCAGCATTTT. The chain couples TRBV4-3 to TRBJ1-5; 8 nucleotides agree with TRBD1. With 2 bases clipped from V and 3 bases from J, the junction kept 6 bases outside the gene matches. The CDR3 totals 16 residues. Germline values: CDR1 LGHNA, CDR2 YSLEER.

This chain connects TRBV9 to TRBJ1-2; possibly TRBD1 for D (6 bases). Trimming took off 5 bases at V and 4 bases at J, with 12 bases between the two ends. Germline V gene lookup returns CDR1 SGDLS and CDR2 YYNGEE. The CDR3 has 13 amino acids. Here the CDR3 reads CASRGDRPYGYTF. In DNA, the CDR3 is TGTGCCAGCAGGGGAGACAGGCCCTATGGCTACACCTTC.

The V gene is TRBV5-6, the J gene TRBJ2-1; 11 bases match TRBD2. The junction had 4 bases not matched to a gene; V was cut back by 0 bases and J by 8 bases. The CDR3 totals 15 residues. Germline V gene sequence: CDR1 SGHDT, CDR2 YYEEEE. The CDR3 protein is CASSLGLAGSHEQFF. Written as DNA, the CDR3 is TGTGCCAGCAGCTTGGGACTAGCGGGATCACATGAGCAGTTCTTC. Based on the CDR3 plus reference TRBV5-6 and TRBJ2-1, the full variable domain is DAGVTQSPTHLIKTRGQQVTLRCSPKSGHDTVSWYQQALGQGPQFIFQYYEEEERQRGNFPDRFSGHQFPNYSSELNVNALLLGDSALYLCASSLGLAGSHEQFFGPGTRLTVL.